This T cell receptor (beta chain) originates from a study of T-cell memory formation after mild COVID-19. Study summary: TCR clustering was largely donor specific.

TCRdb used MiXCR to reprocess the 5' RACE reads, holding one entry per CDR3 protein. This sample has about 290,000 distinct CDR3 sequences, with 15% to 20% found just once. The germline V gene encodes CDR1 SQVTM and CDR2 ANQGSEA. Trimming pared 3 bases from V and 4 bases from J, leaving 17 bases between. The CDR3 runs 15 residues. The chain joins TRBV29-1 to TRBJ2-3, with D hard to call. This clonotype was sampled from a man between 18 and 29 years old who had mild COVID-19 (a few samples of this study predate the infection). Cell type and time point are not known. What was sequenced was PBMCs or a T cell subset sorted from them (not recorded which). The CDR3 bases are TGCAGCGTTGAGGTTCGACAAGATGGCCCAGATACGCAGTATTTT. Translation gives CSVEVRQDGPDTQYF.